This T cell receptor (beta chain) was sequenced in a study of T cells in tuberculosis. Method: immunoSEQ multiplex PCR; TCRdb's copy keeps in-frame clones and lacks some. The sample has under 35,000 clones; about 90% are singletons. The time point is: new active TB diagnosis, blood taken before or within 7 days of starting treatment. Each patient had positive sputum smear microscopy and/or positive culture. The receptor comes from an adult with tuberculosis. Some clones in this sample may be carry-over from other donors' samples. The sequences come from PBMCs, collected at tuberculosis diagnosis.

The CDR3, as DNA: TGTGCCAGTAGCCAGGGGGCGGTCACCGGGGAGCTGTTTTTT. Translation gives CASSQGAVTGELFF. The genes are TRBV19 and TRBJ2-2; TRBD1 aligns across 8 bases. Trimming took 6 bases from V and 4 from J; bases not matched to a gene: 4. Germline loops: CDR1 LNHDA, CDR2 SQIVND (reference sequence). The CDR3 is made up of 14 amino acids.